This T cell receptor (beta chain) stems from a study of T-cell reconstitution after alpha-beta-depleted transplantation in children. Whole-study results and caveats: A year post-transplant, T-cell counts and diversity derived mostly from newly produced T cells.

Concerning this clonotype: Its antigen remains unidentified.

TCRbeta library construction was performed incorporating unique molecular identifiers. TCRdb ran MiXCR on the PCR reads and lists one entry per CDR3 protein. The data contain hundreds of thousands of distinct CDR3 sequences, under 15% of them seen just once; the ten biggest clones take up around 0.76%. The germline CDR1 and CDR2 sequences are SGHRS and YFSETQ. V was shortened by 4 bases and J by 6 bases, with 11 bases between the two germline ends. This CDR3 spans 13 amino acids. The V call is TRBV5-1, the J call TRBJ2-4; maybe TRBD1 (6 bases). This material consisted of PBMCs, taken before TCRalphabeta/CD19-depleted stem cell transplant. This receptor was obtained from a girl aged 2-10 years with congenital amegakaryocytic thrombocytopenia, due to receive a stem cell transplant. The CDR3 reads CASSRGHANIQYF. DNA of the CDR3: TGCGCCAGCAGCAGGGGACACGCAAACATTCAGTACTTC. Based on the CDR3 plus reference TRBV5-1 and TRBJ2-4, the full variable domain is KAGVTQTPRYLIKTRGQQVTLSCSPISGHRSVSWYQQTPGQGLQFLFEYFSETQRNKGNFPGRFSGRQFSNSRSEMNVSTLELGDSALYLCASSRGHANIQYFGAGTRLSVL.